The entry below gives a single T cell receptor (beta chain) sequence along with its context. Its antigen is not identified. The sample originates from a study of CD8+ T cells in alopecia areata. Study observations and caveats: Sharing of TCRs across patients appeared less clear than in mice, possibly for HLA-related reasons. Under tofacitinib, numerous expanded lesional clonotypes remained detectable in scalp and blood.

Isolated RNA was reverse transcribed into cDNA used as the sequencing template. Only in-frame clones appear in the TCRdb table, and some are missing; sequencing was by immunoSEQ multiplex PCR. Of 100,000 to 150,000 clones detected, 61% appear once; the ten largest clones hold more than 5%. Germline V gene lookup returns CDR1 GTSNPN and CDR2 SVGIG (reference sequence). The CDR3 is 14 amino acids. V was clipped by 5 bases and J by 7 bases, with 18 bases between them. The treatment denotes: oral pan-JAK inhibitor, 5-10 mg twice daily. The receptor was isolated from a human donor with alopecia areata. V and J are TRBV30 and TRBJ2-4, with D unresolved. The source material was CD4+ T cells sorted from blood, sampled at week 4, from a patient treated with tofacitinib. DNA of the CDR3: TGTGCCTGGGATCCGGGTTTAGGGCAGAACATTCAGTACTTC. This gives the protein CAWDPGLGQNIQYF.